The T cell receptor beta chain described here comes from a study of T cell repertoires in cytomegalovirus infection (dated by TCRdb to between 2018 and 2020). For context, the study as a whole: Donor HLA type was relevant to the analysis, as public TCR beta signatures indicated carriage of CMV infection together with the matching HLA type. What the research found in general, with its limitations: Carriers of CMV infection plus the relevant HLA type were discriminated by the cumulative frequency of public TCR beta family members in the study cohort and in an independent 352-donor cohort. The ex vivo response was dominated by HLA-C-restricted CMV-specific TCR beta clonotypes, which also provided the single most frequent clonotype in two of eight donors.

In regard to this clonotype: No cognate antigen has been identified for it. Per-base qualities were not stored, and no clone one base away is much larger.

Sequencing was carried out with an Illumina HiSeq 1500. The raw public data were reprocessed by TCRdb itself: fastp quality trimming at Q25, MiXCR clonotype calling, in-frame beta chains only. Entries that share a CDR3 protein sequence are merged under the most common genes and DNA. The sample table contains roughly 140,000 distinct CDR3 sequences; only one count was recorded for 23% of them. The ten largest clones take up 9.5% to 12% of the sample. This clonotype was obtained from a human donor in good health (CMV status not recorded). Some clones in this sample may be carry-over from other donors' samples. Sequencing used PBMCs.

The nucleotide sequence reads TGTGCCAGCAGCACCGGACAGGGGGCTGGTTGGGGCTACACCTTC. Translated, this gives CASSTGQGAGWGYTF. In this chain, TRBV6-5 is recombined with TRBJ1-2; 11 bases in between match TRBD1. The CDR3 covers 15 residues, taking in both the cysteine and the phenylalanine. Kept here is only the CDR3 DNA, which spans 45 bases and is read in frame from base 1. V loses 6 bases at its end and J loses 8 bases; junction bases beyond the gene matches: 11. The germline V gene yields MNHEY for CDR1 and SVGAGI for CDR2.